Below, 8 T cell receptor beta chains from the same sample are listed, as sequenced in a study of beta chain features in type 1 diabetes (dated by TCRdb to the late 2010s). General findings and caveats noted by the study authors: Type 1 diabetes patients showed a moderate but significant shortening of TCRB CDR3 length in all four CD4+ subsets.

Their recognized antigens are unknown. The library relied on the immunoSEQ multiplex PCR assay. The entire amount of isolated RNA was reverse transcribed using the High Capacity cDNA Reverse Transcription Kit, so the sequenced TCRB transcripts were expressed ones. TCRdb's version of the immuneACCESS table is confined to in-frame rearrangements and falls short of the full clone set. An unresolved V gene accounts for under half of the shortfall where checked; the remainder is of unknown origin. The sample table contains more than 550,000 clones; only one count was recorded for around 15% of them. The ten largest make up 0.03% to 0.04% of the sample. Sequenced input: naive CD4+ T cells from blood. In the paper's terms, the cell subset or site label means: true naive CD4+ T cells. Receptors originate from a man aged 18 to 30 with type 1 diabetes.

The V and J genes are TRBV2 and TRBJ1-5; a possible D gene is TRBD1 (6 bases). There are 12 residues in the CDR3. Trimming shortened V by 4 bases and J by 9 bases, and 10 bases separated the two germline ends. Germline assignment: CDR1 SNHLY and CDR2 FYNNEI. CDR3 sequence: CASSAGTRPQHF. In DNA, the CDR3 is TGTGCCAGCAGTGCTGGGACACGGCCCCAGCATTTT.

The V and J genes are TRBV30 and TRBJ1-2; no clear D gene. Germline V gives CDR1 GTSNPN, CDR2 SVGIG (reference sequence). V shed 5 bases and J shed 3 bases, with 4 bases lying between them. CDR3 length equals 10 residues. The CDR3: CAWSDYGYTF. The CDR3 DNA sequence: TGTGCCTGGTCTGACTATGGCTACACCTTC.

The chain couples TRBV18 to TRBJ1-1; a possible D gene is TRBD1 (6 bases). Germline V gene data show CDR1 as KGHSH and CDR2 as LQKENI. The V end was cut by 3 bases, the J end by 4 bases, with 12 bases between. The CDR3 contains 14 residues. The DNA of the CDR3 is TGTGCCAGCTCACCCCAGGGGACCCCCACTGAAGCTTTCTTT. Translating it yields CASSPQGTPTEAFF.

The chain has TRBV5-4 and TRBJ2-5; tentatively, D is TRBD2 (5 bases). The germline V gene encodes CDR1 SGHNT and CDR2 YYREEE (reference sequence). V shed 0 bases and J shed 0 bases, with 9 bases lying between them. The CDR3 totals 15 residues. The CDR3 coding sequence is TGTGCCAGCAGCTTGGAATCGGGGTACCAAGAGACCCAGTACTTC. Translation gives CASSLESGYQETQYF.

The chain carries TRBV30 and TRBJ2-5, with a tentative D call TRBD1 (6 bases). The germline V gene encodes CDR1 GTSNPN and CDR2 SVGIG (reference sequence). This CDR3 has 15 residues. Trimming left V 4 bases short and J 3 bases short, with 18 bases between. The CDR3 nucleotides are TGTGCCTGGAATTACCAAGGGGGTCTTAAAGAGACCCAGTACTTC. This sequence encodes CAWNYQGGLKETQYF.

A few counts support this clone. V gene TRBV18 combines with J gene TRBJ1-5; unclear D gene. CDR1 and CDR2 from the germline V gene are KGHSH and LQKENI. CDR3 length: 15 residues. V lost 6 bases to trimming and J lost 3 bases, with 15 bases between them. DNA of the CDR3: TGTGCCAGCTCTGAACTTGCAGGCCTCAATCAGCCCCAGCATTTT. Its protein is CASSELAGLNQPQHF.

This clone has more than one count but fewer than ten. The chain joins TRBV30 to TRBJ1-2; D may be TRBD1 (6 bases). CDR1 and CDR2 (germline): GTSNPN, SVGIG (reference sequence). This CDR3 spans 16 amino acids. V was clipped by 4 bases and J by 1 base, with 19 bases between them. CDR3 nucleotides: TGTGCCTGGATCCATTTCAAAGGACAGTATAACTATGGCTACACCTTC. Encoded protein: CAWIHFKGQYNYGYTF.

This clone was seen a few times. The chain uses TRBV9 and TRBJ1-2, with a possible D match to TRBD1 (5 bases). CDR1 SGDLS and CDR2 YYNGEE come from the germline V gene. V lost 1 base to trimming and J lost 3 bases, with 19 bases between them. The CDR3 is 17 amino acids. The CDR3 spells CASSVTPDGPGDYGYTF. DNA for the CDR3: TGTGCCAGCAGCGTAACCCCCGATGGACCGGGGGACTATGGCTACACCTTC.